This TCR beta chain was identified in a study of blood T cell repertoires in COVID-19. About the research overall: COVID-19 samples from acute and convalescent phases originated in the United States, Italy and Spain. From T cells, B-cell-depleted T cells, or PBMCs came the material, which was cDNA or gDNA.

In the study's own analysis: Researchers report that nucleated cell counts were estimated from reference gene primer amplification. The assay was immunoSEQ multiplex PCR, and TCRdb's table has in-frame clones only and misses some. V and J calls and clone size are as listed in that table; D and trimming were resolved from the DNA. This sample has over 120,000 clones; roughly 90% occur once, and the top ten carry 2.5% to 3.5%. CDR3 size: 16 residues. Germline CDR1 SGHVS, CDR2 FQNEAQ. V was cut by 3 bases and J by 0 bases, with 14 bases left in between. This sequence joins TRBV7-8 and TRBJ1-2, with D perhaps matching TRBD1 (6 bases). The source is a man between 60 and 75 years old with active or convalescent COVID-19. Material: peripheral blood. CDR3 bases: TGTGCCAGCAGCTTTAGGTTAGGACAGCCTAACTATGGCTACACCTTC. Amino acid sequence: CASSFRLGQPNYGYTF. The full variable domain, rest sourced from reference TRBV7-8 and TRBJ1-2, is GAGVSQSPRYKVAKRGQDVALRCDPISGHVSLFWYQQALGQGPEFLTYFQNEAQLDKSGLPSDRFFAERPEGSVSTLKIQRTQQEDSAVYLCASSFRLGQPNYGYTFGSGTRLTVV.